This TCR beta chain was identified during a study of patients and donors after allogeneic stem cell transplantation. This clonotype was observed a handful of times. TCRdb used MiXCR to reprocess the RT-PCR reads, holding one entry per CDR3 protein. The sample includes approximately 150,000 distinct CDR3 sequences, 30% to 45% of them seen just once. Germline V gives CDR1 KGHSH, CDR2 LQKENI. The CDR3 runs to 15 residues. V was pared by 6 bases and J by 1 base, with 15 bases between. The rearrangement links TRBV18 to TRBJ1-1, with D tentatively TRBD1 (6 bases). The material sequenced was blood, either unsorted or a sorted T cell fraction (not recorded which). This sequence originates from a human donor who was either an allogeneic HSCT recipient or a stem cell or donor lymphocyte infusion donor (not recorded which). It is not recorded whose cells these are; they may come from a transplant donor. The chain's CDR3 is CASSSGQLPNTEAFF. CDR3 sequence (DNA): TGTGCCAGCTCGTCCGGACAGCTACCGAACACTGAAGCTTTCTTT.